This TCR beta chain was recorded in a study of T cell responses to AZD1222 COVID-19 vaccine. Sequenced by immunoSEQ multiplex PCR; TCRdb stores in-frame clones only, minus some. The data show about 150,000 clones, around nine tenths seen once. The CDR3 contains 15 residues. Trimming pared 2 bases from V and 6 bases from J, leaving 16 bases between. Germline V gene lookup returns CDR1 MNHEY and CDR2 SVGEGT. Study-wide results and limits: Samples come after the peak T cell response, not at day 14. Most donors were white British and more were female, and clonal diversity was possibly underestimated.

Comments on this clone: The antigen is unknown.

The rearrangement links TRBV6-2 or TRBV6-3 to TRBJ1-1; unclear D gene. This clonotype was sampled from an adult in good health. Sequenced here: peripheral blood, sampled on day 0 of AZD1222 vaccination. This chain's CDR3 is CASSYPSVNGAEAFF. The CDR3 coding sequence is TGTGCCAGCAGTTACCCCTCGGTGAATGGGGCTGAAGCTTTCTTT.